Listed below are T cell receptor beta chains from one sample, sequenced in a study of blood T cells in healthy people across ages. TCRdb redid the calling of the 5' RACE reads with MiXCR, one entry per CDR3 protein. The profile shows approximately 1.5 million distinct CDR3 sequences, under 55% of them singletons. Sequencing input: blood. The receptors were sampled from a woman aged 18-30 years in good health. Each CDR3 is given with its conserved first and last residue.

TRBV28,CASSLQGSYSNQPQHF
TRBV18,CASSPSWMRDEQYF
TRBV4-3,CASSQDRVSGGRGWTDTQYF
TRBV4-1,CASRLNSYRAPDTQYF
TRBV6-5,CASSRAGHNEKLFF
TRBV9,CASSVAVGQTQYF
TRBV10-2,CASSARAGLAPTDTQYF
TRBV2,CASSEQNRQETQYF
TRBV6-5,CASSWDLRGNEQFF
TRBV29-1,CSVEGGGDEQYF
TRBV7-2,CASSLGTTGQPQHF
TRBV4-3,CASSQREGGLEEQYF
TRBV4-1,CASSQENRGKFEQYF
TRBV7-2,CASSISLLAGRRNEQYF
TRBV3-1,CASSQVRGANSPPHF
TRBV29-1,CSVGQVGGPADTQYF
TRBV2,CASSAQDRETTEAFF
TRBV20-1,CSASLGMDGYTF
TRBV6-5,CASSYSDRAREKLFF
TRBV15,CATSHAQGALGYTF
TRBV12-3/TRBV12-4,CASSFPPLAYNEQFF
TRBV3-1,CASSPLGAAYNEQFF
TRBV29-1,CSGGNVRGNTEAFF
TRBV4-1,CASSQDRRRLAASYNEQFF
TRBV24-1,CATREGYGDYNEQFF
TRBV6-1,CASSEGLRAGGSKVYGYTF
TRBV6-6,CAITGSEDGYTF
TRBV5-1,CASKGGHYGYTF
TRBV6-5,CASSYPGLAGTYNEQFF
TRBV6-5,CASSYSWVGTEAFF
TRBV9,CASSVRWAGSGGYNEQFF
TRBV20-1,CSASGSSYNEQYF
TRBV25-1,CASSESSGLYNEQFF
TRBV6-5,CASSTLGQGYGYTF
TRBV4-1,CASSQEGGRSYEQYF
TRBV20-1,CSAREDREGETQYF
TRBV12-3/TRBV12-4,CASSLAGQGVLRGYTF
TRBV5-6,CASSLSPAVETQYF
TRBV4-2,CASSQDRGSSSGANVLTF
TRBV7-2,CASSLNPRQGYTF
TRBV7-2,CASSPRQAPFGIDTF
TRBV20-1,CSARDPRGAWGYTF
TRBV20-1,CSHSVLLETQYF
TRBV2,CASKGDRVGNIQYF
TRBV28,CASTDRVYGYTF
TRBV7-2,CASSSSVRERQTQYF
TRBV15,CATSRDPLGGLGGYTF
TRBV20-1,CSARTPGRVKPYGYTF
TRBV4-1,CASSQVRQGSTEAFF
TRBV20-1,CSARAWAVGAYEQYF
TRBV4-3,CASSQDPGSGELFF
TRBV4-3,CASSQDKGPNEQFF
TRBV27,CASSSGQAGEPEQYF
TRBV20-1,CSAREGDRGWGSGRNHYEQYF
TRBV5-1,CASSLGTDQPQHF
TRBV20-1,CSAREFMNTEAFF
TRBV29-1,CSGYRVTDTQYF
TRBV7-7,CASSLAVVADTQYF
TRBV4-1,CASSETGTSAFNEQFF